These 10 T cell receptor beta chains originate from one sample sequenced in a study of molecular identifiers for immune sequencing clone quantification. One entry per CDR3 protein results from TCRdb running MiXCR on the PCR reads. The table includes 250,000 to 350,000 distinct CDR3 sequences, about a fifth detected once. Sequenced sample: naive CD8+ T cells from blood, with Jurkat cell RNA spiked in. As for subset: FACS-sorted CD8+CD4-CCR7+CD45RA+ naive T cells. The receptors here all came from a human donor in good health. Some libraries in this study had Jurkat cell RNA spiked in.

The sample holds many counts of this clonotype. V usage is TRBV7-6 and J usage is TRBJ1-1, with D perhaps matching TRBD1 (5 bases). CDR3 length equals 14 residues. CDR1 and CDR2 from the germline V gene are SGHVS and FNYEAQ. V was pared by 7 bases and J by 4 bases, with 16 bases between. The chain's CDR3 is CASIIGPGTTEAFF. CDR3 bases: TGTGCCAGCATCATAGGTCCAGGGACCACTGAAGCTTTCTTT. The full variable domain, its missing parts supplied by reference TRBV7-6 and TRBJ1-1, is GAGVSQSPRYKVTKRGQDVALRCDPISGHVSLYWYRQALGQGPEFLTYFNYEAQQDKSGLPNDRFSAERPEGSISTLTIQRTEQRDSAMYRCASIIGPGTTEAFFGQGTRLTVV.

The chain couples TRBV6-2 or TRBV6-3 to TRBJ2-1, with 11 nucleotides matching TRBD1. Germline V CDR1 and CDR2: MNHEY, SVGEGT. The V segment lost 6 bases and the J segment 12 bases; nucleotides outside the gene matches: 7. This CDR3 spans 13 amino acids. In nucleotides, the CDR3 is TGTGCCAGCAGGTGGGACAGGGGGGACGGGCAGTTCTTC. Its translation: CASRWDRGDGQFF.

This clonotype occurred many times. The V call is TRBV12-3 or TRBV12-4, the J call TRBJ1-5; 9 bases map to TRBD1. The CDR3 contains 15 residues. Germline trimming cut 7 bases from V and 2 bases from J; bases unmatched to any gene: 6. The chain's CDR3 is CASTPTGGGNQPQHF. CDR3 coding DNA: TGTGCCAGCACCCCGACAGGGGGAGGCAATCAGCCCCAGCATTTT.

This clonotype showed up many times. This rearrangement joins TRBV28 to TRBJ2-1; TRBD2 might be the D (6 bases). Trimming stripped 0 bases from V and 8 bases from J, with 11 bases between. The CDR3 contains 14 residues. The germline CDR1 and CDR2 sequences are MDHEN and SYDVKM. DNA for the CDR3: TGTGCCAGCAGTTTATGGGGGAGGAGCGATGAGCAGTTCTTC. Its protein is CASSLWGRSDEQFF.

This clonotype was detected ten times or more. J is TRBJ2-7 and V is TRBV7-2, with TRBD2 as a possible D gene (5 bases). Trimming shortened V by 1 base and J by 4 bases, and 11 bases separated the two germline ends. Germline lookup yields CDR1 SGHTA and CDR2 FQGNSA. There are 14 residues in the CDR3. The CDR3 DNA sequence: TGTGCCAGCAGCTTAGGACGCGGCGGGTACGAGCAGTACTTC. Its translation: CASSLGRGGYEQYF.

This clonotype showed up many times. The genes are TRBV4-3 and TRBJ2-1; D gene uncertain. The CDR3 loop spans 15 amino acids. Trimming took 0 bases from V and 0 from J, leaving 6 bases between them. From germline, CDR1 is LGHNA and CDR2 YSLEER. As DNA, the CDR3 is TGCGCCAGCAGCCAAGACTTTGCCTCCTACAATGAGCAGTTCTTC. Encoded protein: CASSQDFASYNEQFF.

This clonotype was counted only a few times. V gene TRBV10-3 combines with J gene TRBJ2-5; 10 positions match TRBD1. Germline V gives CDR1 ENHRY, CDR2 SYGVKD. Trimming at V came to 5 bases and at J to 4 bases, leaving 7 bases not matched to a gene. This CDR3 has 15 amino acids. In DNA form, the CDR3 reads TGTGCCATCAGTATGACAGGGGGCGTCGGAGAGACCCAGTACTTC. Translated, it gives CAISMTGGVGETQYF.

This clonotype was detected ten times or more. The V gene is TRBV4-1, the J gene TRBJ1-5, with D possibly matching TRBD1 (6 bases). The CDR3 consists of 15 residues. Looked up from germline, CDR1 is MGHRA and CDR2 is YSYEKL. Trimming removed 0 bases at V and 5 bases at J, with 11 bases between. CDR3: CASSQDSGAHQPQHF. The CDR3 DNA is TGCGCCAGCAGCCAAGACTCGGGGGCTCATCAGCCCCAGCATTTT.

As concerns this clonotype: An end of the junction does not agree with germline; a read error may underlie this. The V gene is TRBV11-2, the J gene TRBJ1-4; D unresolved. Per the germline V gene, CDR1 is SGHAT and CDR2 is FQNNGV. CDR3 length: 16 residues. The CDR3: CASSPPTAATNEKLLF. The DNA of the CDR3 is TGTGCCAGCAGCCCCCCCACAGCTGCAACTAATGAAAAACTGCTTTTT.

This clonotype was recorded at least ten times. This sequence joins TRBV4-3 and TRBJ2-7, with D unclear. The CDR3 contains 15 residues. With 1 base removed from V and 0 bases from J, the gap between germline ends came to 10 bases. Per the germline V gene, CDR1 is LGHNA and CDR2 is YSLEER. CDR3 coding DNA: TGCGCCAGCAGCCAAGGGATCGAAAGCTCCTACGAGCAGTACTTC. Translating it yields CASSQGIESSYEQYF.